This T cell receptor (beta chain) emerged from a study of T cell responses to AZD1222 COVID-19 vaccine. Clones were read by immunoSEQ multiplex PCR, and TCRdb kept only the in-frame ones, dropping some. Among 95,000 to 150,000 clones listed, roughly 84% were seen once. The TCR comes from an adult in good health. The input for sequencing was peripheral blood, taken on day 0 of AZD1222 vaccination.

The CDR3 here is CASSTIGASDTQYF. In DNA, the CDR3 is TGTGCCAGCAGCACAATAGGGGCGTCAGATACGCAGTATTTT. The chain is built from TRBV5-4 and TRBJ2-3, with D perhaps TRBD1 (5 bases). Trimming cost V 4 bases and J 4 bases, with 13 bases left between them. The CDR3 contains 14 residues. Germline V gene lookup returns CDR1 SGHNT and CDR2 YYREEE (reference sequence). The full variable domain, its missing parts supplied by reference TRBV5-4 and TRBJ2-3, is ETGVTQSPTHLIKTRGQQVTLRCSSQSGHNTVSWYQQALGQGPQFIFQYYREEENGRGNFPPRFSGLQFPNYSSELNVNALELDDSALYLCASSTIGASDTQYFGPGTRLTVL.